A selection of T cell receptor beta chains follows, all from one sample in a study of cytomegalovirus exposure and HLA in healthy donors. The method was immunoSEQ multiplex PCR; TCRdb's version includes in-frame clones alone and lacks a portion of them. The sample has about 130,000 clones, about 79% seen once; the top ten hold almost 3%. Sample: PBMCs. The origin of the receptors is a woman under 30 in good health and CMV-seropositive. The CDR3 runs from the conserved cysteine through the conserved F or W. A D gene is named only where the DNA matches it firmly. Expanded clones get a size class; other rows say once, few or many, or leave the size out.

>NA|TRBJ1-5|NA|TRBV9
TGTGCCAGCAGCCGTAGTGGGGACTCCAATCAGCCCCAGCATTTT
CASSRSGDSNQPQHF
>NA|TRBJ2-2|TRBD2|TRBV5-6
TGTGCCAGCAGCTTGGGACTAGCCGGGTCCGGGGAGCTGTTTTTT
CASSLGLAGSGELFF
>NA|TRBJ2-7|TRBD2|TRBV15
TGTGCCATCGCTAGCGGGGGCTCCTACGAGCAGTACTTC
CAIASGGSYEQYF
>NA|TRBJ2-5|TRBD2|TRBV5-4
TGTGCCAGCAGCCCCTGGACTAGCGGGGAAGAGACCCAGTACTTC
CASSPWTSGEETQYF
>NA|TRBJ1-6|NA|TRBV2
TGTGCCAGCAGCTTGACAGGAAAGTCCTATAATTCACCCCTCCACTTT
CASSLTGKSYNSPLHF
>NA|TRBJ2-5|TRBD2|TRBV19
TGTGCCAGTAGTCCTAGCGGGGGGGTAGCCGAGACCCAGTACTTC
CASSPSGGVAETQYF
>NA|TRBJ2-7|TRBD2|TRBV29-1
TGCAGCGTGTTAGCGGGGTTGAAGTACTTC
CSVLAGLKYF
>NA|TRBJ1-4|TRBD1|TRBV5-1
TGCGCCAGCAGCTTTGGGACAGGCGGTGAAAAACTGTTTTTT
CASSFGTGGEKLFF
>NA|TRBJ2-7|NA|TRBV28
TGTGCCAGCGGGTGGACTCGATACGAGCAGTACTTC
CASGWTRYEQYF
>NA|TRBJ2-3|TRBD2|TRBV2
TGTGCCAGCAGGGGGGCGGCGGGGGGGTTTGGGGGCACAGATACGCAGTATTTT
CASRGAAGGFGGTDTQYF
>NA|TRBJ2-3|NA|TRBV6-1
TGTGCCAGCACCCCGGACAGATCCACAGATACGCAGTATTTT
CASTPDRSTDTQYF
>NA|TRBJ1-1|NA|TRBV6-1
TGTGCCAGCAGTGGGCCGAGGACAGCCAACACTGAAGCTTTCTTT
CASSGPRTANTEAFF
>NA|TRBJ1-5|NA|TRBV7-9
TGTGCCAGCAGTCCCGGGGCAGGGGATAGCAATCAGCCCCAGCATTTT
CASSPGAGDSNQPQHF
>NA|TRBJ2-5|NA|TRBV13
TGTGCCAGCAGCTTCGGACAGTTACAAGAGACCCAGTACTTC
CASSFGQLQETQYF
>NA|TRBJ1-3|NA|TRBV5-4
TGTGCCAGCAGCTTGGACGGGAACTCTGGAAACACCATATATTTT
CASSLDGNSGNTIYF
>NA|TRBJ2-3|TRBD2|TRBV7-9
TGTGCCAGCAGCTCCCGACTAGCGGGGGGGAACGCGGTTACGCAGTATTTT
CASSSRLAGGNAVTQYF
>NA|TRBJ2-7|NA|TRBV4-1
TGCGCCAGCAGCCAATCTTCAGGGGTTAGCAACCCCTACGAGCAGTACTTC
CASSQSSGVSNPYEQYF
>NA|TRBJ2-3|NA|TRBV25-1
TGTGCCAGCAGTGAAAAAGACAGGTGGGGCACAGATACGCAGTATTTT
CASSEKDRWGTDTQYF
>NA|TRBJ2-7|NA|TRBV4-1
TGCGCCAGCAGCCAAGGTCAGACTATTTACGAGCAGTACTTC
CASSQGQTIYEQYF
>NA|TRBJ1-2|NA|TRBV4-2
TGTGCCAGCAGCCAAGGGGCGGAGGGCGGTGGCTACACCTTC
CASSQGAEGGGYTF
>NA|TRBJ1-6|NA|TRBV6-1
TGTGCAACGGCGACGCAGGGAAGTAATTCACCCCTCCACTTT
CATATQGSNSPLHF
>NA|TRBJ2-5|NA|TRBV25-1
TGTGCCAGCAGTGACATCCCCCCTGGACAGATAGAGACCCAGTACTTC
CASSDIPPGQIETQYF
>NA|TRBJ2-5|NA|TRBV6-6
TGTGCCAGCAGTTCAATTTCGGGTTTTGGGGAGACCCAGTACTTC
CASSSISGFGETQYF
>NA|TRBJ1-1|NA|TRBV19
TGTGCCAGTAGTATCTATGACTTCCCCATAACAGGTGAAGCTTTCTTT
CASSIYDFPITGEAFF
>NA|TRBJ2-6|TRBD1|TRBV5-1
TGCGCCAGCAGCTTGGGGCAGGGGGCATCTGGGGCCAACGTCCTGACTTTC
CASSLGQGASGANVLTF
>NA|TRBJ1-2|NA|TRBV6-5
TGTGCCAGCAGGTACGACAGGAACTATGGCTACACCTTC
CASRYDRNYGYTF
>few|TRBJ1-2|NA|TRBV2
TGTGCCAGCAGTGAAACCGAAAGGGCAGGACCAGGGGGCTACACCTTC
CASSETERAGPGGYTF
>once|TRBJ2-7|NA|TRBV2
TGTGCCAGCAGTCTAATAGGCGGGGACTCCTACGAGCAGTACTTC
CASSLIGGDSYEQYF
>NA|TRBJ1-2|TRBD1|TRBV5-4
TGTGCCAGCAGGTTCTTAGGACAGGGAACCTATGGCTACACCTTC
CASRFLGQGTYGYTF
>NA|TRBJ2-7|TRBD1|TRBV28
TGTGCCAGCGGCCGCACGACAGGGTCAACGCGGGAGCAGTACTTC
CASGRTTGSTREQYF
>few|TRBJ1-1|NA|TRBV11-2
TGTGCCAGCAGCTCCTATATGAACACTGAAGCTTTCTTT
CASSSYMNTEAFF
>NA|TRBJ1-4|NA|TRBV19
TGTGCCAGCAAGACGGAGGGTGAAAAACTGTTTTTT
CASKTEGEKLFF
>NA|TRBJ2-7|NA|TRBV27
TGTGCCAGCCGACTTCGGGACACTTCCTACGAGCAGTACTTC
CASRLRDTSYEQYF
>NA|TRBJ1-4|TRBD1|TRBV10-3
TGTGCCATCAGTGAGGGGACAGCTAATGAAAAACTGTTTTTT
CAISEGTANEKLFF
>NA|TRBJ1-6|NA|TRBV9
TGTGCCAGCAGCCCATCCCCGGGCTCCTATAATTCACCCCTCCACTTT
CASSPSPGSYNSPLHF
>few|TRBJ1-2|TRBD1|TRBV4-1
TGCGCCAGCAGCCAAGCCGGGACAGGTCCCACCTTC
CASSQAGTGPTF
>once|TRBJ2-5|NA|TRBV10-2
TGCGCCAGCAGAGATAGGGGGGGCGCCGGGGAGACCCAGTACTTC
CASRDRGGAGETQYF
>NA|TRBJ2-1|TRBD2|TRBV7-2
TGTGCCAGCAGCAGAGGACTAGCGGCGTACAATGAGCAGTTCTTC
CASSRGLAAYNEQFF
>NA|TRBJ1-2|NA|TRBV10-1
TGCGCCAGCAGTGATTATGACGAGGAGGCTTTAAACTATGGCTACACCTTC
CASSDYDEEALNYGYTF
>NA|TRBJ2-7|TRBD1|TRBV19
TGTGCCAGTAGTATGGGACAGGGTTACTACGAGCAGTACTTC
CASSMGQGYYEQYF
>NA|TRBJ2-5|NA|TRBV2
TGTGCCAGCACCGAGGGTCGGGGCCAAGAGACCCAGTACTTC
CASTEGRGQETQYF
>NA|TRBJ1-2|NA|TRBV27
TGTGCCACCAGTTCCCATGGGGGGGGTTATGGCTACACCTTC
CATSSHGGGYGYTF
>NA|TRBJ1-2|TRBD1|TRBV10-3
TGTGCCATCACCGGACAGGGAGACAACTATGGCTACACCTTC
CAITGQGDNYGYTF
>NA|TRBJ2-3|NA|TRBV5-1
TGCGCCAGCAGACCCCCCTGGCCCACAGATACGCAGTATTTT
CASRPPWPTDTQYF
>NA|TRBJ1-1|NA|TRBV13
TGTGCCAGCAGCTTAGGCCCGGCTGAAGCTTTCTTT
CASSLGPAEAFF
>once|TRBJ2-3|TRBD2|TRBV4-2
TGTGCCAGCAGCCAAGATCCTAGCGGGGGGATAGGCACAGATACGCAGTATTTT
CASSQDPSGGIGTDTQYF
>NA|TRBJ1-5|TRBD1|TRBV15
TGTGCCACCAGCAGGTGGGGACAGGGGCAGCCCCAGCATTTT
CATSRWGQGQPQHF
>NA|TRBJ1-1|NA|TRBV7-6
TGTGCCAGCGGGGGAGGGACATCGAACACTGAAGCTTTCTTT
CASGGGTSNTEAFF
>once|TRBJ1-2|TRBD1|TRBV28
TGTGCCAGCAGCCCGACAGGGGTTAACTATGGCTACACCTTC
CASSPTGVNYGYTF
>NA|TRBJ2-3|TRBD2|TRBV10-3
TGTGCCATCAGTGAGTCGAACATCGGGGGGGCCATAAATACGCAGTATTTT
CAISESNIGGAINTQYF